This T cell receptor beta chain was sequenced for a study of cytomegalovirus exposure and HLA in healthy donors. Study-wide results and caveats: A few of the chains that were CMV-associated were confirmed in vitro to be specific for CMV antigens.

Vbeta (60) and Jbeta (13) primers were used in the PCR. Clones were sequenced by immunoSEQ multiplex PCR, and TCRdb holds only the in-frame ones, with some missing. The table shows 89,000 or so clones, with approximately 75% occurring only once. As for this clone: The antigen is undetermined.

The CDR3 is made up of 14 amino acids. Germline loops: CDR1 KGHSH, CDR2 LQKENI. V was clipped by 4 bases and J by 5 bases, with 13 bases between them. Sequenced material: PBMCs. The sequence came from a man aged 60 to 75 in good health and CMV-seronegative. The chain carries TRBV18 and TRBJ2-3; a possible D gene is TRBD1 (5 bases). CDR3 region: CASSRKSTGDTQYF. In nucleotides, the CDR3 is TGTGCCAGCTCACGTAAAAGCACAGGAGATACGCAGTATTTT. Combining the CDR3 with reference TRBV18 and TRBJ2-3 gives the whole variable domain NAGVMQNPRHLVRRRGQEARLRCSPMKGHSHVYWYRQLPEEGLKFMVYLQKENIIDESGMPKERFSAEFPKEGPSILRIQQVVRGDSAAYFCASSRKSTGDTQYFGPGTRLTVL.